Listed here are 21 T cell receptor beta chains from one sample, sequenced in a study of blood T cell repertoires in COVID-19. Measured with immunoSEQ multiplex PCR; TCRdb has only the in-frame clones, and not every one. The repertoire holds roughly 180,000 clones, with roughly 76% as singletons. The sequenced sample was peripheral blood. The source is a woman between 35 and 50 years old with COVID-19, enrolled during active disease.

The chain couples TRBV30 to TRBJ1-2; a possible D gene is TRBD1 (5 bases). The CDR3 sequence is 11 residues long. Germline loops: CDR1 GTSNPN, CDR2 SVGIG (reference sequence). Trimming took 3 bases from V and 7 from J, leaving 9 bases between them. DNA for the CDR3: TGTGCCTGGAGGGGGCGAGTTGGCTACACCTTC. Translation gives CAWRGRVGYTF.

The chain links TRBV11-3 to TRBJ2-3; possible D gene TRBD2, 5 bases. The CDR3 is made up of 16 amino acids. CDR1 SGHNT and CDR2 YENEEA come from the germline V gene. Trimming stripped 5 bases from V and 0 bases from J, with 15 bases between. The CDR3 DNA reads TGTGCCAGCAGCCCACAGAGCGGTTCTAGCACAGATACGCAGTATTTT. Protein sequence: CASSPQSGSSTDTQYF.

V usage is TRBV10-3 and J usage is TRBJ2-1; perhaps TRBD1 as D (5 bases). This CDR3 is built from 15 residues. V dropped 4 bases and J dropped 2 bases, with 12 bases sitting between them. Germline assignment: CDR1 ENHRY and CDR2 SYGVKD. CDR3 in DNA: TGTGCCATCAGTGGTGACAGTTCGCCCTACAATGAGCAGTTCTTC. Encoded protein: CAISGDSSPYNEQFF.

This clone is a singleton in its sample. The rearrangement uses TRBV9 and TRBJ2-3, with D perhaps matching TRBD2 (6 bases). The CDR3 is 17 amino acids. V lost 1 base to trimming and J lost 6 bases, with 21 bases between them. Germline CDR1 reads SGDLS; CDR2 reads YYNGEE. This CDR3 reads CASSVRRGGLVPDTQYF. CDR3 DNA: TGTGCCAGCAGCGTAAGAAGGGGAGGTTTGGTACCGGATACGCAGTATTTT.

This clone was seen a single time. The chain couples TRBV27 to TRBJ1-2; D perhaps matches TRBD1 (6 bases). Trimming left V 4 bases short and J 5 bases short, with 23 bases between. CDR3 length: 17 amino acids. Germline V gives CDR1 MNHEY, CDR2 SMNVEV (reference sequence). CDR3 DNA sequence: TGTGCCAGCAGTTCCAGGAGTACAGGGAGAACGGGGTATGGCTACACCTTC. Translating it yields CASSSRSTGRTGYGYTF.

The gene calls are TRBV19 and TRBJ2-2; perhaps TRBD2 as D (5 bases). Per the germline V gene, CDR1 is LNHDA and CDR2 is SQIVND (reference sequence). V lost 4 bases, J lost 5 bases, and 11 bases lay in between. This CDR3 region has 14 residues. CDR3 coding DNA: TGTGCCAGTAGTAAGCTTACGGGGACCGGGGAGCTGTTTTTT. Its translation: CASSKLTGTGELFF. Full variable domain (outside the CDR3, taken from reference TRBV19 and TRBJ2-2): DGGITQSPKYLFRKEGQNVTLSCEQNLNHDAMYWYRQDPGQGLRLIYYSQIVNDFQKGDIAEGYSVSREKKESFPLTVTSAQKNPTAFYLCASSKLTGTGELFFGEGSRLTVL.

This clone has a handful of counts. The chain employs TRBV11-1 and TRBJ1-6; TRBD1 agrees at 7 bases. Germline assignment: CDR1 SGHAT and CDR2 FQDESV (reference sequence). V lost 5 bases and J lost 13; bases outside the gene matches: 8. This CDR3 has 13 residues. The CDR3 reads CASSNYEGAPLHF. In DNA, the CDR3 is TGTGCCAGCAGCAACTACGAGGGGGCTCCCCTCCACTTT.

Only one count was recorded for this clone. The genes are TRBV7-9 and TRBJ2-1; 9 bases match TRBD2. J gave up 5 bases and V 4 bases, and 9 bases lay outside the gene matches. Germline CDR1 is SEHNR and CDR2 is FQNEAQ (reference sequence). This CDR3 has 16 residues. Here the CDR3 DNA reads TGTGCCAGCAGCTCTCTTCGCGGGAGGGCGAACAATGAGCAGTTCTTC. This sequence encodes CASSSLRGRANNEQFF.

The rearrangement links TRBV7-9 to TRBJ2-1, with a tentative D call TRBD2 (6 bases). Looked up from germline, CDR1 is SEHNR and CDR2 is FQNEAQ (reference sequence). This CDR3 has 14 residues. V lost 7 bases to trimming and J lost 6 bases, with 16 bases between them. The CDR3 bases are TGTGCCAGCACCCGATTGGCTAGCGCCAATGAGCAGTTCTTC. Translation gives CASTRLASANEQFF.

The genes are TRBV5-1 and TRBJ2-5; D possibly corresponds to TRBD1 (5 bases). V was shortened by 0 bases and J by 11 bases, with 11 bases between the two germline ends. The length of the CDR3 is 12 residues. CDR1 SGHRS and CDR2 YFSETQ come from the germline V gene. The CDR3 DNA follows: TGCGCCAGCAGCTTGGGTTTGACAGAGCAGTACTTC. Its protein is CASSLGLTEQYF.

The genes are TRBV30 and TRBJ1-1; D remains unclear. The CDR3 is made up of 11 amino acids. The V end lost 4 bases, the J end lost 4 bases, and 7 bases lay between the germline ends. CDR1 is GTSNPN, CDR2 SVGIG, per germline (reference sequence). CDR3 sequence: CAWKGSTEAFF. CDR3 in DNA: TGTGCCTGGAAAGGGAGCACTGAAGCTTTCTTT.

This clone was counted between two and nine times. One junction end does not reproduce the germline sequence, and a read error may be involved. The V call is TRBV2, the J call TRBJ1-2, with D possibly matching TRBD1 (6 bases). Per the germline V gene, CDR1 is SNHLY and CDR2 is FYNNEI. There are 13 residues in the CDR3. The CDR3 sequence: CASREGGVGGYTF. The DNA of the CDR3 is TGTGCCAGCAGGGAAGGGGGGGTAGGCGGCTACACCTTC.

The rearrangement links TRBV5-1 to TRBJ1-1; 7 bases are a match to TRBD1. CDR1 SGHRS and CDR2 YFSETQ come from the germline V gene. The V and J ends lost 3 bases and 1 base, in that order; junction bases with no gene match: 3. The CDR3 loop spans 14 amino acids. CDR3: CASSWDSQNTEAFF. CDR3 nucleotide sequence: TGCGCCAGCAGCTGGGACAGCCAGAACACTGAAGCTTTCTTT.

The chain couples TRBV18 to TRBJ2-1; 10 nucleotides align to TRBD1. The CDR3 has 13 amino acids. Germline CDR1 KGHSH, CDR2 LQKENI. V gave up 8 bases and J gave up 9 bases; unmatched junction bases: 7. CDR3 sequence: CASPLDRGSEQFF. CDR3 bases: TGTGCCAGCCCACTGGACAGGGGGAGTGAGCAGTTCTTC.

The chain combines TRBV6-1 with TRBJ1-5, with D uncertain. The ends were cut back, 2 bases at V and 6 bases at J, with 8 bases in the middle. This CDR3 region has 13 residues. Germline V gene lookup returns CDR1 MNHNS and CDR2 SASEGT. The DNA for the CDR3 is TGTGCCAGCAGTGAAATAAGAGGTCAGCCCCAGCATTTT. It translates to CASSEIRGQPQHF.

The chain couples TRBV29-1 to TRBJ1-2; no clear D. Germline V gene data show CDR1 as SQVTM and CDR2 as ANQGSEA. This CDR3 has 13 residues. V lost 0 bases, J lost 3 bases, and 8 bases lay in between. CDR3: CSVEEVADYGYTF. CDR3 bases: TGCAGCGTTGAAGAGGTGGCTGACTATGGCTACACCTTC.

The rearrangement uses TRBV27 and TRBJ2-7, with no clear D. The CDR3 extends over 14 amino acids. The V gene's germline CDR1 is MNHEY and CDR2 SMNVEV (reference sequence). Between the trimmed V and J ends, which lost 0 bases and 1 base, there was a span of 7 bases. The CDR3 DNA follows: TGTGCCAGCAGTTTATCGAAACAATCCTACGAGCAGTACTTC. Translating gives CASSLSKQSYEQYF.

CDR3 protein: CASSQIAGTNTGELFF. Written as DNA, the CDR3 is TGTGCCAGCAGCCAAATCGCGGGTACGAACACCGGGGAGCTGTTTTTT. The rearrangement joins TRBV4-2 to TRBJ2-2, with TRBD2 as a possible D gene (5 bases). CDR3 length: 16 amino acids. V shed 2 bases and J shed 0 bases, with 10 bases lying between them. Germline CDR1 LGHNA, CDR2 YNFKEQ.

This clone has a single count. This rearrangement joins TRBV10-3 to TRBJ1-3; a weak D match, TRBD1 (5 bases). The germline CDR1 and CDR2 sequences are ENHRY and SYGVKD. V dropped 0 bases and J dropped 0 bases, with 15 bases sitting between them. This CDR3 spans 18 amino acids. The CDR3 region is CAISESGGNRSSGNTIYF. CDR3 in DNA: TGTGCCATCAGTGAGTCGGGGGGTAACAGGAGCTCTGGAAACACCATATATTTT.

The J gene is TRBJ1-1, the V gene TRBV10-2, with 7 bases aligning to TRBD1. The germline CDR1 and CDR2 sequences are WSHSY and SAAADI. Germline trimming cut 2 bases from V and 5 bases from J; bases unmatched to any gene: 14. The CDR3 is 17 amino acids. The CDR3 is CASSEPRDSFRPTEAFF. The CDR3 region has the DNA TGCGCCAGCAGTGAGCCGAGGGACAGTTTTCGACCAACTGAAGCTTTCTTT.

The chain couples TRBV5-1 to TRBJ2-7, with a weak D call TRBD2 (5 bases). Per the germline V gene, CDR1 is SGHRS and CDR2 is YFSETQ. Trimming stripped 0 bases from V and 0 bases from J, with 7 bases between. The CDR3 extends over 14 amino acids. CDR3 in amino acids: CASSLAGDSYEQYF. The CDR3 DNA reads TGCGCCAGCAGCTTGGCCGGGGACTCCTACGAGCAGTACTTC.